This TCR beta chain was captured in a study of beta chain features in type 1 diabetes. Study summary: The patient and healthy donor groups were comparable for age, gender and cell yields. Whole-study findings and limits: Shorter TCRB CDR3s, moderately but significantly so, marked every one of the four CD4+ subsets in Type 1 diabetes patients.

Trimming cost V 2 bases and J 5 bases; bases outside gene matches: 7. Germline V gives CDR1 MGHRA, CDR2 YSYEKL. The CDR3 spans 15 residues. Expressed TCRB transcripts were sequenced because the isolated RNA had all been reverse transcribed beforehand. The average read count of naive, central memory and regulatory T cell samples was some 3.5 million. Some clones are missing from TCRdb's copy, which holds only in-frame ones; the method was immunoSEQ multiplex PCR. The table has around 430,000 clones, about 32% seen once; the top ten hold around 0.065%. In its sample, this clone was seen a few times. Its antigen is not identified.

The sample comprised naive CD4+ T cells from blood. This TCR was recovered from a man aged 18 to 29 in good health. The chain joins TRBV4-1 to TRBJ1-2, with 8 bases matching TRBD1. CDR3 DNA: TGCGCCAGCAGCCAACCAGGACAGGGCCTTTATGGCTACACCTTC. As protein: CASSQPGQGLYGYTF.